One and the same sample provided the 21 T cell receptor beta chains below, sequenced in a study of blood T cell repertoires in COVID-19. TCRdb's copy holds only in-frame clones and misses some; the assay was immunoSEQ multiplex PCR. Among 200,000 to 250,000 clones, more than 75% were seen once, and the ten largest hold 5.2%. The sequencing input was peripheral blood. These receptors were collected from a woman in her 70s with COVID-19, enrolled during active disease.

In this sample, this clone turned up many times. The chain links TRBV27 to TRBJ1-3; tentative D call: TRBD1 (5 bases). Germline V gene sequence: CDR1 MNHEY, CDR2 SMNVEV (reference sequence). The CDR3 is made up of 15 amino acids. Between the trimmed V and J ends, which lost 5 bases and 6 bases, there was a span of 17 bases. CDR3 in amino acids: CASSRSGQGLNTIYF. Here the CDR3 DNA reads TGTGCCAGCAGTCGTTCGGGGCAGGGACTAAACACCATATATTTT.

The rearrangement joins TRBV18 to TRBJ1-2; maybe TRBD1 (6 bases). V was cut by 3 bases and J by 8 bases, with 16 bases left in between. This CDR3 contains 14 residues. CDR1 and CDR2 from the germline V gene are KGHSH and LQKENI. The CDR3 DNA is TGTGCCAGCTCACCTCGGACAGCCCCGGAAGGCTACACCTTC. Its translation: CASSPRTAPEGYTF.

This clone was found a few times. The chain couples TRBV6-2 or TRBV6-3 to TRBJ2-5, with D perhaps matching TRBD2 (6 bases). Deletions cut 7 bases from V and 5 bases from J, with 23 bases between. The CDR3 loop spans 16 amino acids. In germline, CDR1 is MNHEY, CDR2 SVGEGT. The CDR3 is CASTPRAQVGRETQYF. CDR3 bases: TGTGCCAGCACCCCCCGGGCCCAGGTGGGGAGGGAGACCCAGTACTTC.

As for this clone: This specimen includes other DNA sequences encoding the same CDR3. The V and J genes are TRBV28 and TRBJ1-1; unclear D gene. The CDR3 is made up of 12 amino acids. CDR1 and CDR2 from the germline V gene are MDHEN and SYDVKM. V lost 2 bases and J 5 bases, leaving 6 bases between the germline ends. The CDR3 nucleotides are TGTGCCAGCAGTTTACAGTATACTGAAGCTTTCTTT. It specifies CASSLQYTEAFF.

The V call is TRBV4-3, the J call TRBJ1-5; D not certain. The ends were cut back, 3 bases at V and 3 bases at J, with 15 bases in the middle. This CDR3 contains 16 residues. Looked up from germline, CDR1 is LGHNA and CDR2 is YSLEER. CDR3 protein: CASSHPKSDHNQPQHF. CDR3 in DNA: TGCGCCAGCAGCCACCCAAAGAGCGACCACAATCAGCCCCAGCATTTT.

This clone was seen a single time. The chain recombines TRBV7-2 with TRBJ2-1, with 10 bases lining up with TRBD2. Germline V gene sequence: CDR1 SGHTA, CDR2 FQGNSA. This CDR3 contains 17 residues. V shed 0 bases, J shed 5 bases, and the junction held 7 bases outside the gene matches. Here the CDR3 reads CASSLARGTSVNNEQFF. The CDR3 DNA follows: TGTGCCAGCAGCTTAGCGCGAGGGACTAGCGTGAACAATGAGCAGTTCTTC.

The chain uses TRBV6-2 or TRBV6-3 and TRBJ1-1; D is possibly TRBD1 (6 bases). There are 15 residues in the CDR3. Per germline, CDR1 MNHEY and CDR2 SVGEGT. V was cut by 5 bases and J by 6 bases, with 19 bases left in between. The CDR3 region has the DNA TGTGCCAGCAGTCCCCGATCGGGGGGCGTCTCTGAAGCTTTCTTT. Its translation: CASSPRSGGVSEAFF.

This clone was detected only a few times. The sample contains more than one DNA sequence encoding this CDR3. V usage is TRBV5-1 and J usage is TRBJ2-5; 9 bases align to TRBD2. This CDR3 has 13 residues. Germline V gives CDR1 SGHRS, CDR2 YFSETQ. V shed 3 bases, J shed 4 bases, and the junction held 1 base outside the gene matches. The DNA for the CDR3 is TGCGCCAGCAGCTCACTAGCGGGAGAGACCCAGTACTTC. As protein: CASSSLAGETQYF. The entire variable domain, with the rest obtained from reference TRBV5-1 and TRBJ2-5, is as follows: KAGVTQTPRYLIKTRGQQVTLSCSPISGHRSVSWYQQTPGQGLQFLFEYFSETQRNKGNFPGRFSGRQFSNSRSEMNVSTLELGDSALYLCASSSLAGETQYFGPGTRLLVL.

The genes are TRBV5-1 and TRBJ1-6; possibly TRBD1 for D (5 bases). Germline values: CDR1 SGHRS, CDR2 YFSETQ. The CDR3 is 15 residues long. V lost 5 bases to trimming and J lost 7 bases, with 16 bases between them. CDR3 sequence reads: CASRNEGELNSPLHF. CDR3 bases: TGCGCCAGCAGGAACGAAGGGGAATTAAATTCACCCCTCCACTTT.

The chain is built from TRBV30 and TRBJ1-2; D is unclear. Trimming took off 4 bases at V and 6 bases at J, with 18 bases between the two ends. Germline loops: CDR1 GTSNPN, CDR2 SVGIG (reference sequence). This CDR3 is 14 amino acids long. The CDR3 coding sequence is TGTGCCTGGATCATCCAAACCCCGAGGAATGGCTACACCTTC. This encodes CAWIIQTPRNGYTF.

The chain has TRBV19 and TRBJ1-1; no definite D call. This CDR3 is built from 14 residues. In germline, CDR1 is LNHDA, CDR2 SQIVND (reference sequence). Trimming took off 3 bases at V and 0 bases at J, with 8 bases between the two ends. The DNA of the CDR3 is TGTGCCAGTAGTATGAGGTTAATGAACACTGAAGCTTTCTTT. Amino acids: CASSMRLMNTEAFF.

The rearrangement links TRBV3-1 (or the pseudogene TRBV3-2) to TRBJ2-2; the D is unclear. Germline values: CDR1 LGHDT, CDR2 YNNKEL (reference sequence). The CDR3 has 14 residues. V gave up 7 bases and J gave up 8 bases, with 17 bases separating them. CDR3 residues: CASTRSFSEGELFF. CDR3 DNA: TGTGCCAGCACCCGTTCCTTTTCCGAGGGGGAGCTGTTTTTT.

The chain couples TRBV28 to TRBJ1-5, with D uncertain. Germline-derived CDR1 and CDR2 are MDHEN and SYDVKM. Trimming pared 2 bases from V and 5 bases from J, leaving 4 bases between. There are 12 residues in the CDR3. CDR3 sequence: CASSLLDQPQHF. In DNA, the CDR3 is TGTGCCAGCAGTTTACTAGATCAGCCCCAGCATTTT. The full variable domain, completed using reference TRBV28 and TRBJ1-5, is DVKVTQSSRYLVKRTGEKVFLECVQDMDHENMFWYRQDPGLGLRLIYFSYDVKMKEKGDIPEGYSVSREKKERFSLILESASTNQTSMYLCASSLLDQPQHFGDGTRLSIL.

The gene calls are TRBV9 and TRBJ2-2, with D unclear. This CDR3 has 14 residues. The V gene lost 2 bases and the J gene lost 3 bases, with 8 bases spanning the gap. CDR1 SGDLS and CDR2 YYNGEE come from the germline V gene. CDR3 protein: CASSVGSHTGELFF. CDR3 sequence (DNA): TGTGCCAGCAGCGTGGGCTCCCACACCGGGGAGCTGTTTTTT.

V is TRBV27 and J is TRBJ1-4; 8 bases fit TRBD1. Germline values: CDR1 MNHEY, CDR2 SMNVEV (reference sequence). CDR3 size: 13 residues. J was trimmed by 13 bases and V by 5 bases; bases with no gene match: 9. The CDR3 region has the DNA TGTGCCAGCAGTCGGGCGACAGGGGCGGCACTGTTTTTT. It is translated as CASSRATGAALFF.

This clone was seen just once. V usage is TRBV28 and J usage is TRBJ1-2; 8 bases line up with TRBD1. The length of the CDR3 is 13 residues. The V gene's germline CDR1 is MDHEN and CDR2 SYDVKM. The ends lost 8 bases at V and 7 bases at J; junction bases unmatched: 9. The CDR3 nucleotides read TGTGCCAGCTCGTCTACAGGGGGACTTGGCTACACCTTC. Residues: CASSSTGGLGYTF.

The J gene is TRBJ2-5, the V gene TRBV2; maybe TRBD1 (6 bases). Trimming removed 8 bases at V and 1 base at J, with 11 bases between. The germline V gene has CDR1 SNHLY and CDR2 FYNNEI. The CDR3 contains 13 residues. Written as DNA, the CDR3 is TGTGCCAGCGGGGACATAATCCAAGAGACCCAGTACTTC. Translating gives CASGDIIQETQYF.

This clone has only one observation. V and J are TRBV10-3 and TRBJ1-5; TRBD1 aligns across 7 bases. CDR3 length: 13 amino acids. The ends lost 7 bases at V and 7 bases at J; junction bases unmatched: 7. The germline V gene has CDR1 ENHRY and CDR2 SYGVKD. The CDR3, as DNA: TGTGCCATCACAAGGGACAGTTCGCAGCCCCAGCATTTT. Amino acids: CAITRDSSQPQHF.

V usage is TRBV19 and J usage is TRBJ2-1; D not certain. CDR1 and CDR2 (germline): LNHDA, SQIVND (reference sequence). The CDR3 is 13 residues long. V was trimmed by 8 bases and J by 6 bases, leaving 14 bases between them. CDR3 sequence reads: CASAVSGPNEQFF. The CDR3 coding sequence is TGTGCCAGTGCGGTTTCCGGTCCCAATGAGCAGTTCTTC.

The chain carries TRBV3-1 (or the pseudogene TRBV3-2) and TRBJ2-7; 9 bases map to TRBD2. The CDR3 sequence is 14 residues long. Germline V CDR1 and CDR2: LGHDT, YNNKEL (reference sequence). With V trimmed by 1 base and J by 7 bases, 5 bases remained unmatched. Written as DNA, the CDR3 is TGTGCCAGCAGCCAAGGGGGACTAGCAGGGGAGCAGTACTTC. This codes for CASSQGGLAGEQYF.

The gene calls are TRBV27 and TRBJ2-2; no definite D call. The germline gives CDR1 MNHEY, CDR2 SMNVEV (reference sequence). Trimming pared 3 bases from V and 0 bases from J, leaving 5 bases between. The CDR3 is made up of 14 amino acids. The CDR3 reads CASSFLANTGELFF. The CDR3 DNA is TGTGCCAGCAGTTTCCTCGCGAACACCGGGGAGCTGTTTTTT.